This TCR beta chain was captured by sequencing in a study of cytomegalovirus exposure and HLA in healthy donors. Study-level findings and limits: The authors enumerated 164 TCR beta chains as linked to cytomegalovirus. Productive status was seen about 90% or about 30% of the time for most TCR beta V segments in an earlier analysis.

Per germline, CDR1 SGHDT and CDR2 YYEEEE. The CDR3 sequence is 14 residues long. Deletions cut 4 bases from V and 4 bases from J, with 14 bases between. A note on this clone: Its antigen is still unknown.

PCR amplification relied on 60 Vbeta primers (plus 13 Jbeta primers). Per the authors' pipeline: Approximately 11 million of 70 million to 80 million unique TCR beta chains were shared, per a later count. The assay was immunoSEQ multiplex PCR, and TCRdb's table has in-frame clones only and misses some. The DNA was the basis for D and trimming; V, J and clone size are from that table. The top ten hold around 6.2% of the sample, which has about 33,000 clones, around half seen once. The receptor was isolated from a woman aged 40 to 50 in good health and CMV-seropositive. Sequences were obtained from PBMCs. The J gene is TRBJ1-2, the V gene TRBV5-6; D may be TRBD1 (6 bases). The CDR3 DNA sequence: TGTGCCAGCAGCGTGACAGGTTCTGGCTATGGCTACACCTTC. Protein: CASSVTGSGYGYTF.